This T cell receptor (beta chain) was obtained from a study of OX40 agonist ivuxolimab in advanced cancers. Assay used: immunoSEQ multiplex PCR; TCRdb lists only in-frame clones, some missing. Among 78,000 or so clones, around 86% were seen once, and the ten largest hold over 0.65%. CDR1 and CDR2 (germline): DFQATT, SNEGSKA (reference sequence). The CDR3 is 11 residues long. Trimming cost V 5 bases and J 6 bases, with 11 bases left between them. The clonotype was recovered from an adult with an advanced solid tumor such as melanoma, head and neck, liver or kidney cancer. Sequencing was performed on CD4+ or CD8+ T cells sorted from blood, taken in a trial of the OX40 agonist ivuxolimab. V usage is TRBV20-1 and J usage is TRBJ2-7; weak D call: TRBD2 (5 bases). The CDR3 is CSAARGGEQYF. DNA for the CDR3: TGCAGTGCTGCCCGGGGTGGCGAGCAGTACTTC.